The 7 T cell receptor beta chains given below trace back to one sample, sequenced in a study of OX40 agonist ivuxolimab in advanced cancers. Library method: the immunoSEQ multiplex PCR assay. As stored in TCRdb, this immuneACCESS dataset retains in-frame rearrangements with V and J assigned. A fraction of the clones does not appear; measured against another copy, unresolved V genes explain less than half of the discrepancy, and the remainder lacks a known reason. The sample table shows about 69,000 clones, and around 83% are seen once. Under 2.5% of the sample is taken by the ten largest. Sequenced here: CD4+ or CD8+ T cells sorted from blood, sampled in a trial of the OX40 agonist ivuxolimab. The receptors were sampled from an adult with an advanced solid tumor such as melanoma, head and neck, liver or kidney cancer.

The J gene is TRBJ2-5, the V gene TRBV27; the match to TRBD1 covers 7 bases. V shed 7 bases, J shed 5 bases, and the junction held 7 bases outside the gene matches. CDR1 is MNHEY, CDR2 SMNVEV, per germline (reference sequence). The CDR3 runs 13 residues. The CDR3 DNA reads TGTGCCAGCACCGCGACAGGGACGGAGACCCAGTACTTC. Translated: CASTATGTETQYF.

The chain's CDR3 is CASRKPGLAGETQYF. In nucleotides, the CDR3 is TGTGCCAGCAGGAAACCCGGACTAGCGGGCGAGACCCAGTACTTC. This chain joins TRBV6-5 and TRBJ2-5, with 11 bases fitting TRBD2. This CDR3 contains 15 residues. Germline-derived CDR1 and CDR2 are MNHEY and SVGAGI. The trim removed 6 bases at V and 5 bases at J, leaving 8 bases unmatched.

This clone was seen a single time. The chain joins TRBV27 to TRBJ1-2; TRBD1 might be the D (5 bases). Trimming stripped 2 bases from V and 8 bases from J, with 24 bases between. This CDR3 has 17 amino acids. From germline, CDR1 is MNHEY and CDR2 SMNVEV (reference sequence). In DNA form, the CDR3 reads TGTGCCAGCAGTTTAAACGCGGTAGTATTCGGGGCAGGGGGCTACACCTTC. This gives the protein CASSLNAVVFGAGGYTF.

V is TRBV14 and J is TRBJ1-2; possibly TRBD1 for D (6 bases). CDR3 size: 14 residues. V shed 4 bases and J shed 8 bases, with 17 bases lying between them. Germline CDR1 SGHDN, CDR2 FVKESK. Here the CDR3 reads CASSLRGGGTGYTF. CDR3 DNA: TGTGCCAGCAGCCTTCGGGGAGGGGGTACCGGCTACACCTTC.

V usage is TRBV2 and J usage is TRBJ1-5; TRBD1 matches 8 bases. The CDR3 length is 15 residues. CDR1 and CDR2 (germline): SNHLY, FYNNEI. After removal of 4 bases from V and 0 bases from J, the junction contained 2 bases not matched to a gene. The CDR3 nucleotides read TGTGCCAGCAGTGGGACAGGGAATAGCAATCAGCCCCAGCATTTT. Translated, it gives CASSGTGNSNQPQHF.

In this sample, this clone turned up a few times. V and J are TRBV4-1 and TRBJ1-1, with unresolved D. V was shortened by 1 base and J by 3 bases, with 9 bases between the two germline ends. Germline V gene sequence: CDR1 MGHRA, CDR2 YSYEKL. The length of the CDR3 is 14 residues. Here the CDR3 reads CASSQALRDTEAFF. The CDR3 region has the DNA TGCGCCAGCAGCCAAGCCCTCCGGGACACTGAAGCTTTCTTT.

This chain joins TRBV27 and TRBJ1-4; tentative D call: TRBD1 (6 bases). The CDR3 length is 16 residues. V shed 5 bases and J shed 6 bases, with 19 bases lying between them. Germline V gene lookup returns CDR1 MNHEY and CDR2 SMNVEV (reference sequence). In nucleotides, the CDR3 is TGTGCCAGCAGTCCTACCCCAGGGGCGGCGGATGAAAAACTGTTTTTT. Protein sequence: CASSPTPGAADEKLFF.